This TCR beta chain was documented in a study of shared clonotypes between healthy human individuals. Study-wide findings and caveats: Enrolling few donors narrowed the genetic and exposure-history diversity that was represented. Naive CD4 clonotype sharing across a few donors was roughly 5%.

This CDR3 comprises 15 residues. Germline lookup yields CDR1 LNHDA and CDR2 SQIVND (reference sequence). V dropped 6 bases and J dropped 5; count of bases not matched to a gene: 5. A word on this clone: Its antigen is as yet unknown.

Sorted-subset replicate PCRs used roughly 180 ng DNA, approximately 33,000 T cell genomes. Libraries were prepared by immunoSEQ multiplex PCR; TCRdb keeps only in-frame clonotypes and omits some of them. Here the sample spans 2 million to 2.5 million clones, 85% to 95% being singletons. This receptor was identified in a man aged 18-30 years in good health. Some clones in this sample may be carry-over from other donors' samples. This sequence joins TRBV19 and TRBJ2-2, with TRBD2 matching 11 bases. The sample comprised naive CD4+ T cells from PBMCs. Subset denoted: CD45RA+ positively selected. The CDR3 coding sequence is TGTGCCAGTAGATGGGTAGCGGGAGGGACCGGGGAGCTGTTTTTT. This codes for CASRWVAGGTGELFF.